The next 21 T cell receptor beta chains were all read from a single sample in a study of blood T cell repertoires in COVID-19 (dated by TCRdb to the early 2020s). Libraries were made using the immunoSEQ multiplex PCR assay. Sourced from immuneACCESS, this table was stored by TCRdb with only in-frame sequences that have V and J called. A share of the clones is absent; for the studies checked, an unresolved V gene accounts for under half, and the remainder has no known explanation. For this sample the table gives under 85,000 clones, of which around 87% were detected only once. 5.3% of the sample lies in the top ten. Input material: peripheral blood. These receptors all come from a man aged 45-65 years with acute or convalescent COVID-19.

The gene calls are TRBV5-1 and TRBJ1-5; D perhaps matches TRBD1 (6 bases). The CDR3 has 15 residues. V was clipped by 4 bases and J by 4 bases, with 15 bases between them. Germline lookup yields CDR1 SGHRS and CDR2 YFSETQ. CDR3 in amino acids: CASSPNNGQNQPQHF. In DNA, the CDR3 is TGCGCCAGCAGCCCTAATAATGGACAGAATCAGCCCCAGCATTTT.

The chain carries TRBV7-2 and TRBJ2-7; 8 bases are a match to TRBD2. V lost 0 bases to trimming and J lost 1 base; unmatched junction nucleotides: 2. This CDR3 has 15 residues. The germline CDR1 and CDR2 sequences are SGHTA and FQGNSA. CDR3 sequence (DNA): TGTGCCAGCAGCTTAGCACTAGCGGCTTCCTACGAGCAGTACTTC. It encodes CASSLALAASYEQYF.

The V and J genes are TRBV5-1 and TRBJ1-1; 7 bases align to TRBD1. CDR1 is SGHRS, CDR2 YFSETQ, per germline. This CDR3 spans 15 amino acids. J was trimmed by 4 bases and V by 4 bases; bases with no gene match: 10. This CDR3 is CASSRKTGMPTEAFF. The CDR3 coding sequence is TGCGCCAGCAGCCGTAAGACAGGGATGCCCACTGAAGCTTTCTTT.

The genes are TRBV11-2 and TRBJ2-7, with TRBD1 matching over 9 bases. In germline, CDR1 is SGHAT, CDR2 FQNNGV. V dropped 5 bases and J dropped 6; count of bases not matched to a gene: 8. The CDR3 covers 14 residues. The CDR3 spells CASSPRQGVGEQYF. CDR3 coding DNA: TGTGCCAGCAGCCCCCGACAGGGGGTGGGCGAGCAGTACTTC.

This chain uses TRBV7-4 with TRBJ1-5; 8 bases fit TRBD1. Losses at the gene ends were 0 bases for V and 6 bases for J; bases not matched to a gene: 7. Germline CDR1 SGHVT, CDR2 SQSDAQ. The CDR3 extends over 16 amino acids. The chain's CDR3 is CASSLATGTGGQPQHF. CDR3 coding DNA: TGTGCCAGCAGCTTAGCGACGGGGACAGGAGGTCAGCCCCAGCATTTT.

The rearrangement uses TRBV19 and TRBJ2-2; D perhaps matches TRBD1 (6 bases). V lost 6 bases, J lost 5 bases, and 16 bases lay in between. The CDR3 length is 15 residues. Germline V gene lookup returns CDR1 LNHDA and CDR2 SQIVND (reference sequence). The CDR3 protein is CASRTGRDETGELFF. DNA for the CDR3: TGTGCCAGTAGGACAGGACGGGACGAGACCGGGGAGCTGTTTTTT.

The chain recombines TRBV12-3 or TRBV12-4 with TRBJ2-3; no definite D call. The CDR3 loop spans 13 amino acids. Trimming took 4 bases from V and 2 from J, leaving 7 bases between them. The CDR3 coding sequence is TGTGCCAGCAGTTCAACTACCACAGATACGCAGTATTTT. Its translation: CASSSTTTDTQYF.

J is TRBJ2-3 and V is TRBV11-3; 7 nucleotides align to TRBD2. Trimming removed 5 bases from V and 6 bases from J; junction bases left unmatched: 11. Germline lookup yields CDR1 SGHNT and CDR2 YENEEA. This CDR3 has 15 amino acids. CDR3 DNA: TGTGCCAGCAGCAGAGCGAGCGGGATCTCGGATACGCAGTATTTT. Amino acids: CASSRASGISDTQYF.

V is TRBV5-1 and J is TRBJ2-2, with 8 nucleotides matching TRBD2. There are 17 residues in the CDR3. CDR1 SGHRS and CDR2 YFSETQ come from the germline V gene. V gave up 0 bases and J gave up 1 base; unmatched junction bases: 5. CDR3 in amino acids: CASSLGTLAVNTGELFF. Here the CDR3 DNA reads TGCGCCAGCAGCTTGGGTACACTAGCGGTGAACACCGGGGAGCTGTTTTTT.

This rearrangement joins TRBV5-1 to TRBJ1-2; TRBD1 aligns across 7 bases. Trimming took 6 bases from V and 3 from J; bases not matched to a gene: 8. Germline loops: CDR1 SGHRS, CDR2 YFSETQ. This CDR3 comprises 14 residues. DNA for the CDR3: TGCGCCAGCAAAGGGACAGTTTCGGACTATGGCTACACCTTC. Translating it yields CASKGTVSDYGYTF.

The chain is built from TRBV18 and TRBJ2-7; 7 nucleotides line up with TRBD1. V shed 5 bases and J 6 bases; nucleotides not matched to a gene: 7. Germline lookup yields CDR1 KGHSH and CDR2 LQKENI. The CDR3 is 13 residues long. The CDR3 coding sequence is TGTGCCAGCTCATCCTCCGGGACAGCCGAGCAGTACTTC. Translation gives CASSSSGTAEQYF.

The chain is built from TRBV3-1 (or the pseudogene TRBV3-2) and TRBJ2-2, with 7 bases fitting TRBD1. V was clipped by 6 bases and J by 2 bases; unmatched bases: 6. Germline lookup yields CDR1 LGHDT and CDR2 YNNKEL (reference sequence). This CDR3 spans 15 amino acids. CDR3 amino acids: CASRRQGINTGELFF. CDR3 DNA sequence: TGTGCCAGCAGGCGACAGGGAATTAACACCGGGGAGCTGTTTTTT.

The chain carries TRBV6-1 and TRBJ2-7; D is uncertain. There are 13 residues in the CDR3. V dropped 0 bases and J dropped 4 bases, with 7 bases sitting between them. Germline CDR1 reads MNHNS; CDR2 reads SASEGT. The CDR3 DNA sequence: TGTGCCAGCAGTGAAGCTTACCTATACGAGCAGTACTTC. Its protein is CASSEAYLYEQYF.

This clone was picked up one time. The chain links TRBV10-3 to TRBJ1-2; a weak D match, TRBD1 (5 bases). The CDR3 is 14 amino acids. Looked up from germline, CDR1 is ENHRY and CDR2 is SYGVKD. The V end lost 10 bases, the J end lost 3 bases, and 18 bases lay between the germline ends. CDR3 sequence (DNA): TGTGCCAGCGCCCGCACTGGAGGGGACTATGGCTACACCTTC. This gives the protein CASARTGGDYGYTF.

The chain carries TRBV6-4 and TRBJ2-1, with 8 nucleotides matching TRBD2. Germline V lookup: CDR1 MRHNA, CDR2 SNTAGT. J was trimmed by 6 bases and V by 0 bases; bases with no gene match: 4. The CDR3 spans 15 residues. CDR3 nucleotides: TGTGCCAGCAGTGACTCGCGAGCGGGAGCCAATGAGCAGTTCTTC. It encodes CASSDSRAGANEQFF.

This clone came up a few times. The rearrangement links TRBV2 to TRBJ1-1; D possibly corresponds to TRBD1 (5 bases). Germline V lookup: CDR1 SNHLY, CDR2 FYNNEI. The CDR3 sequence is 14 residues long. V was trimmed by 5 bases and J by 2 bases, leaving 12 bases between them. CDR3 amino acids: CASSSLDRNTEAFF. The CDR3 coding sequence is TGTGCCAGCAGTTCTCTAGACAGAAACACTGAAGCTTTCTTT.

The chain joins TRBV11-3 to TRBJ1-1; D is perhaps TRBD1 (6 bases). Germline CDR1 is SGHNT and CDR2 is YENEEA. V gave up 3 bases and J gave up 1 base, with 15 bases separating them. The CDR3 length is 16 residues. The CDR3 DNA is TGTGCCAGCAGCTTTAGTTTGGGGGCCGCGAACACTGAAGCTTTCTTT. Translating gives CASSFSLGAANTEAFF.

This chain connects TRBV18 to TRBJ2-1, with D possibly TRBD1 on 6 matching bases. CDR3 size: 15 residues. The V and J ends lost 3 bases and 7 bases respectively, with 16 bases between them. Looked up from germline, CDR1 is KGHSH and CDR2 is LQKENI. CDR3 in DNA: TGTGCCAGCTCACCCCGGACAGAAGCGGCAAATGAGCAGTTCTTC. Residues: CASSPRTEAANEQFF.

The chain joins TRBV27 to TRBJ2-7, with a tentative D call TRBD1 (5 bases). CDR3 length: 14 residues. V lost 5 bases and J 5 bases, leaving 16 bases between the germline ends. The germline CDR1 and CDR2 sequences are MNHEY and SMNVEV (reference sequence). CDR3 sequence reads: CASSQQERSDEQYF. The CDR3 nucleotides are TGTGCCAGCAGTCAACAGGAGAGGAGCGACGAGCAGTACTTC.

The chain has TRBV10-2 and TRBJ1-2; possible D gene TRBD1, 6 bases. Trimming cost V 7 bases and J 2 bases, with 14 bases left between them. This CDR3 is 14 amino acids long. Looked up from germline, CDR1 is WSHSY and CDR2 is SAAADI. The CDR3 sequence: CASTIGGGNYGYTF. The DNA of the CDR3 is TGCGCCAGCACGATTGGGGGGGGCAACTATGGCTACACCTTC.

The V call is TRBV12-3 or TRBV12-4, the J call TRBJ1-2; D is uncertain. V was pared by 7 bases and J by 1 base, with 10 bases between. The CDR3 has 13 amino acids. CDR3: CASIRGLNYGYTF. The CDR3 nucleotides are TGTGCCAGCATCAGAGGACTTAACTATGGCTACACCTTC.